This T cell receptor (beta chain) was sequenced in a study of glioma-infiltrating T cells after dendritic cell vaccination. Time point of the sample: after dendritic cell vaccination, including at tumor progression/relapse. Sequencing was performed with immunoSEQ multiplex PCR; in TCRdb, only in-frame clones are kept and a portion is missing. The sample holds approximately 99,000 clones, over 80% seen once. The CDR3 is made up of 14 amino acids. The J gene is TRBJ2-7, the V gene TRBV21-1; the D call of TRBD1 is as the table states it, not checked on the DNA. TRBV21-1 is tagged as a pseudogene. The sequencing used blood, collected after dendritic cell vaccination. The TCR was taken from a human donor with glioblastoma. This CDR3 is CASSKGQGAHEQYF. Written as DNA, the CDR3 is TGTGCCAGCAGCAAGGGGCAGGGGGCACACGAGCAGTACTTC.